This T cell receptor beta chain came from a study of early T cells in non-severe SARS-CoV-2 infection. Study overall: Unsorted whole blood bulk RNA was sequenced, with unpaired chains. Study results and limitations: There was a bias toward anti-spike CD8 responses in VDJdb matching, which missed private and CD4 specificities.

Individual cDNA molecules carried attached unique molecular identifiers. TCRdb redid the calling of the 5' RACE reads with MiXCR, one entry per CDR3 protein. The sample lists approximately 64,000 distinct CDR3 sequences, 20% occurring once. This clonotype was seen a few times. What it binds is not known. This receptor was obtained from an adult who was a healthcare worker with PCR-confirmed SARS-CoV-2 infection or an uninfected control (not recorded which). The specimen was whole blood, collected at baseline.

The CDR3 nucleotides are TGTGCCTGGAGGGAAACAGGGGTAGCCAAAAACATTCAGTACTTC. This encodes CAWRETGVAKNIQYF. This chain uses TRBV30 with TRBJ2-4, with 7 bases that match TRBD1. J lost 0 bases, V lost 3 bases, and 5 bases had no gene match. The CDR3 has 15 amino acids. Germline V gene data show CDR1 as GTSNPN and CDR2 as SVGIG (reference sequence).